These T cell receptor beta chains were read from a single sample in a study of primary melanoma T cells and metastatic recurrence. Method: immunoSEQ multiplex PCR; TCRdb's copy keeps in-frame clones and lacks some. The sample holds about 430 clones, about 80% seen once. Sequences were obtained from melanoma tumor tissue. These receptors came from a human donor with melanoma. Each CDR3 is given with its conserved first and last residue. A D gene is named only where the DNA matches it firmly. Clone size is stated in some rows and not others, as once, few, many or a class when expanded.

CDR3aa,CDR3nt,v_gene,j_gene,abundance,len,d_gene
CASSKTLGTSEAFF,TGTGCCAGCAGCAAAACCCTAGGGACGTCTGAAGCTTTCTTT,TRBV11-3,TRBJ1-1,-,14,-
CASSPVIQGLPLHF,TGTGCCAGCAGTCCGGTAATACAAGGATTACCCCTCCACTTT,TRBV28,TRBJ1-6,-,14,-
CAISRTNTGELFF,TGTGCCATCAGCCGGACGAACACCGGGGAGCTGTTTTTT,TRBV6-8,TRBJ2-2,-,13,-
CASSVTREIPEAFF,TGTGCCAGCAGCGTGACCAGGGAGATCCCTGAAGCTTTCTTT,TRBV6-8,TRBJ1-1,few,14,-
CASRDIQYNEQFF,TGTGCCAGCAGGGATATTCAGTACAATGAGCAGTTCTTC,TRBV6-8,TRBJ2-1,few,13,-
CASSQDRAVPTDTQYF,TGCGCCAGCAGCCAAGATCGGGCGGTACCCACAGATACGCAGTATTTT,TRBV23-1,TRBJ2-3,-,16,-
CASSGRSSYGYTF,TGTGCCAGCAGCGGACGGAGTTCCTATGGCTACACCTTC,TRBV6-8,TRBJ1-2,-,13,-
CASSLGLAGGTGELFF,TGTGCCAGCAGCTTGGGTCTGGCAGGGGGCACCGGGGAGCTGTTTTTT,TRBV11-3,TRBJ2-2,-,16,TRBD1
CASSRSGEVNTQYF,TGCGCCAGCAGCCGGAGCGGGGAGGTTAATACGCAGTATTTT,TRBV23-1,TRBJ2-3,-,14,TRBD2
CASSPPLAGLTGELFF,TGTGCCAGCTCACCACCACTAGCGGGACTCACCGGGGAGCTGTTTTTT,TRBV18,TRBJ2-2,-,16,TRBD2
CASSSRTYHYNEQFF,TGTGCCAGCAGCTCACGGACATATCACTACAATGAGCAGTTCTTC,TRBV11-3,TRBJ2-1,-,15,-
CSVWTGGSSYNEQFF,TGCAGCGTATGGACAGGAGGCAGCTCCTACAATGAGCAGTTCTTC,TRBV29-1,TRBJ2-1,-,15,TRBD1
CASSARGGLDDHADTQYF,TGTGCCAGCAGCGCCCGGGGGGGACTAGACGATCACGCAGATACGCAGTATTTT,TRBV11-3,TRBJ2-3,-,18,TRBD2
CASSPPSVTGELFF,TGTGCCAGCAGTCCTCCTAGCGTCACCGGGGAGCTGTTTTTT,TRBV11-3,TRBJ2-2,-,14,-
CAWSVTGKGSGANVLTF,TGTGCCTGGAGTGTAACAGGGAAAGGCTCTGGGGCCAACGTCCTGACTTTC,TRBV30,TRBJ2-6,-,17,-
CASSLNPAGTGATGELFF,TGTGCCAGCAGCTTAAATCCGGCCGGGACAGGGGCAACCGGGGAGCTGTTTTTT,TRBV11-3,TRBJ2-2,-,18,TRBD1
CATQTEGTDTQYF,TGTGCCACCCAGACTGAAGGCACAGATACGCAGTATTTT,TRBV6-8,TRBJ2-3,-,13,-
CASSHAVGAGDTQYF,TGTGCCAGCAGCCACGCAGTGGGGGCAGGGGATACGCAGTATTTT,TRBV7-1,TRBJ2-3,-,15,-
CASGPQGTTGNTIYF,TGTGCCAGCGGCCCACAGGGAACTACTGGAAACACCATATATTTT,TRBV7-7,TRBJ1-3,-,15,-
CASSTTGGDGYTF,TGTGCCAGTAGTACGACAGGAGGAGACGGCTACACCTTC,TRBV19,TRBJ1-2,-,13,-
CASSTGFVQPQHF,TGTGCCAGTAGTACAGGGTTTGTTCAGCCCCAGCATTTT,TRBV19,TRBJ1-5,few,13,-
CASGPKTGRDEQFF,TGTGCCAGCGGGCCGAAAACAGGGAGGGATGAGCAGTTCTTC,TRBV6-8,TRBJ2-1,-,14,-
CASSPPEGYTEAFF,TGTGCCAGCTCACCCCCCGAGGGGTACACTGAAGCTTTCTTT,TRBV18,TRBJ1-1,-,14,-
CASSLTGDWAGELFF,TGTGCCAGCAGCTTGACAGGGGATTGGGCCGGGGAGCTGTTTTTT,TRBV11-3,TRBJ2-2,few,15,TRBD1
CASSLRTVYYGYTF,TGTGCCAGCAGCCTAAGGACAGTTTACTATGGCTACACCTTC,TRBV12-1,TRBJ1-2,-,14,-
CAWSVLLGTEAFF,TGTGCCTGGAGTGTACTCCTGGGCACTGAAGCTTTCTTT,TRBV30,TRBJ1-1,-,13,-
CATSRGGKQDSGNTIYF,TGTGCCACCAGCAGAGGGGGGAAACAAGACTCTGGAAACACCATATATTTT,TRBV15,TRBJ1-3,-,17,-
CAWSVPGQHSGNTIYF,TGTGCCTGGAGTGTACCGGGGCAGCACTCTGGAAACACCATATATTTT,TRBV30,TRBJ1-3,once,16,-
CAWSPGTGVSEQFF,TGTGCCTGGAGTCCCGGGACAGGGGTGAGTGAGCAGTTCTTC,TRBV30,TRBJ2-1,-,14,TRBD1
CAWSTGQLYSNQPQHF,TGTGCCTGGAGTACCGGACAGTTATATAGCAATCAGCCCCAGCATTTT,TRBV30,TRBJ1-5,-,16,-
CSVDRDSGARAAQYF,TGCAGCGTTGACCGCGACAGCGGGGCAAGGGCGGCCCAGTACTTC,TRBV29-1,TRBJ2-5,-,15,TRBD2
CASSKGQGLTEAFF,TGTGCCAGCAGTAAAGGACAGGGGTTGACTGAAGCTTTCTTT,TRBV6-8,TRBJ1-1,-,14,TRBD1
CASSYSAGAPDTQYF,TGTGCCAGCAGTTATTCAGCGGGGGCCCCAGATACGCAGTATTTT,TRBV6-8,TRBJ2-3,hyperexpanded,15,TRBD2